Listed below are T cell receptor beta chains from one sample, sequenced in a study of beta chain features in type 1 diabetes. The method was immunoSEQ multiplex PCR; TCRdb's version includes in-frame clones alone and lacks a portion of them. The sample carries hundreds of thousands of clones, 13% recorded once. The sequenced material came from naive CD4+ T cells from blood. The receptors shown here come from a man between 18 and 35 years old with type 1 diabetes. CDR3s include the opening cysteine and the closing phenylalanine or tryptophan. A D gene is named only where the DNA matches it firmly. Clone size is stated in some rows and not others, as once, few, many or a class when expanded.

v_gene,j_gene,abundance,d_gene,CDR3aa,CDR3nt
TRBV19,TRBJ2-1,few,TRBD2,CASSPPGTNYNEQFF,TGTGCCAGTAGTCCACCGGGGACTAACTACAATGAGCAGTTCTTC
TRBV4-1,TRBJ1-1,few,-,CASSQIQDLAEAFF,TGCGCCAGCAGCCAAATACAGGACCTGGCTGAAGCTTTCTTT
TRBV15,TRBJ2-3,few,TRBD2,CATSRETAGVLDTQYF,TGTGCCACCAGCAGAGAAACAGCGGGGGTTCTGGATACGCAGTATTTT
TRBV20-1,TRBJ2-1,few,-,CSASRHEQFF,TGCAGTGCTTCCCGTCATGAGCAGTTCTTC
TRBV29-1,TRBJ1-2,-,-,CSASTGSDYGYTF,TGCAGCGCCTCCACAGGGTCGGACTATGGCTACACCTTC
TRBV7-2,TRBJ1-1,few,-,CASSRSENTEAFF,TGTGCCAGCAGCCGGTCGGAGAACACTGAAGCTTTCTTT
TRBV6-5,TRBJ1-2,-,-,CASSLDRNGYTF,TGTGCCAGCAGCCTCGACAGGAATGGCTACACCTTC
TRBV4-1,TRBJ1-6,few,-,CASSQVSQGNSPLHF,TGCGCCAGCAGCCAAGTATCCCAGGGTAATTCACCCCTCCACTTT
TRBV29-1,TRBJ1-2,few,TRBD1,CSVDGLGQGWSYTF,TGCAGCGTTGATGGTTTGGGACAGGGTTGGAGCTACACCTTC
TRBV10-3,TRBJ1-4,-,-,CAIKRNGGTNEKLFF,TGTGCCATCAAACGAAACGGCGGAACTAATGAAAAACTGTTTTTT
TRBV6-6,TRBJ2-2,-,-,CASIIPGSGELFF,TGTGCCAGCATCATACCTGGCTCGGGGGAGCTGTTTTTT
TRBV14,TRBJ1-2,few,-,CASSGGNRGYTF,TGTGCCAGCAGCGGGGGGAATCGTGGCTACACCTTC
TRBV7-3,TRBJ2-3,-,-,CASSLRQGGTGDTQYF,TGTGCCAGCAGCTTAAGGCAGGGAGGTACCGGAGATACGCAGTATTTT
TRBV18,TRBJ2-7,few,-,CASSPPRQSASYEQYF,TGTGCCAGCTCACCACCGAGGCAATCCGCCTCCTACGAGCAGTACTTC
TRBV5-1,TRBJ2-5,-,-,CASKGQETQYF,TGCGCCAGCAAGGGGCAAGAGACCCAGTACTTC
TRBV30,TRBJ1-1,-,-,CAWSEGILVAFF,TGTGCCTGGAGTGAAGGGATCTTAGTAGCTTTCTTT
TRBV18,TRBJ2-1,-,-,CASSPSIGTYNEQFF,TGTGCCAGCTCACCATCTATCGGCACCTACAATGAGCAGTTCTTC
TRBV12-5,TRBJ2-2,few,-,CASGPFTSIPGELFF,TGTGCTAGTGGCCCTTTTACTAGCATCCCCGGGGAGCTGTTTTTT
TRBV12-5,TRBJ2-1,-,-,CASGFLAGVNEQFF,TGTGCTAGTGGTTTCCTGGCAGGAGTAAATGAGCAGTTCTTC
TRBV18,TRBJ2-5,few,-,CASSLEETQYF,TGTGCCAGCTCACTAGAAGAGACCCAGTACTTC
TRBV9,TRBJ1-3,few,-,CASSVVSRQAAGNTIYF,TGTGCCAGCAGCGTAGTATCGCGACAGGCCGCTGGAAACACCATATATTTT
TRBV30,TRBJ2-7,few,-,CAWSGTRPYEQYF,TGTGCCTGGAGTGGTACCAGACCCTACGAGCAGTACTTC
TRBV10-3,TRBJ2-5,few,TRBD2,CAISDKAGGYQETQYF,TGTGCCATCAGTGATAAAGCGGGGGGGTACCAAGAGACCCAGTACTTC
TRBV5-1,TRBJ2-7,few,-,CASRSSGGYEQYF,TGCGCCAGCAGATCCTCAGGGGGGTACGAGCAGTACTTC
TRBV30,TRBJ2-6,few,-,CAWKTVSGANVLTF,TGTGCCTGGAAGACGGTCTCTGGGGCCAACGTCCTGACTTTC
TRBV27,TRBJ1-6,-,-,CASSQPDTSLFTALHF,TGTGCCAGCAGTCAACCGGACACGTCCTTGTTTACTGCCCTCCACTTT
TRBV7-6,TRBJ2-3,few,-,CASNGGRGGTDTQYF,TGTGCCAGCAACGGGGGCAGGGGTGGTACAGATACGCAGTATTTT
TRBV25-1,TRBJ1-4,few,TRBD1,CASSEREGQGIVNEKLFF,TGTGCCAGCAGTGAGAGAGAAGGACAGGGGATAGTCAATGAAAAACTGTTTTTT
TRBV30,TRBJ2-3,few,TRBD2,CAWSQRGRGNTQYF,TGTGCCTGGAGCCAGCGGGGGCGGGGGAATACGCAGTATTTT
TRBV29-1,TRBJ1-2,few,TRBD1,CSVDTGGYGYTF,TGCAGCGTTGATACAGGGGGCTATGGCTACACCTTC
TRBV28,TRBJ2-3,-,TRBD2,CASRPGGATDTQYF,TGTGCCAGCAGGCCGGGGGGGGCTACAGATACGCAGTATTTT
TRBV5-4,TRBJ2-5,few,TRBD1,CASSGDRGWLETQYF,TGTGCCAGCAGCGGGGACAGGGGGTGGTTGGAGACCCAGTACTTC
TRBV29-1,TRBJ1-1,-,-,CSVEGAGTEAFF,TGCAGCGTTGAGGGGGCTGGCACTGAAGCTTTCTTT
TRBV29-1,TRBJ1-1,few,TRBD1,CSVVRGDTEAFF,TGCAGCGTGGTCAGGGGGGACACTGAAGCTTTCTTT
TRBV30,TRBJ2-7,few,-,CAWKFLRTSPRTYEQYF,TGTGCCTGGAAGTTCCTACGGACATCCCCGAGAACCTACGAGCAGTACTTC
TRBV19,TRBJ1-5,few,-,CASSRGGPPGVQPQHF,TGTGCCAGTAGTAGGGGGGGTCCCCCAGGGGTTCAGCCCCAGCATTTT
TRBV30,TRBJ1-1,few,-,CAWSGSPGNTEAFF,TGTGCCTGGAGTGGATCCCCCGGTAACACTGAAGCTTTCTTT
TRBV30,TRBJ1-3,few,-,CAWNTGTGNTIYF,TGTGCCTGGAATACAGGGACTGGAAACACCATATATTTT
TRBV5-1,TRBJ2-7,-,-,CASSLVAGSYEQYF,TGCGCCAGCAGCTTGGTGGCGGGGTCCTACGAGCAGTACTTC
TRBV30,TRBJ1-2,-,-,CACNLRSNYGYTF,TGTGCCTGCAACCTTAGATCCAACTATGGCTACACCTTC
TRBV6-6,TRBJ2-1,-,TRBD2,CASSPQDSGVDEQFF,TGTGCCAGCAGTCCCCAAGATAGCGGGGTCGATGAGCAGTTCTTC
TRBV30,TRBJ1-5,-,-,CAWSHGRWDQPQHF,TGTGCCTGGAGTCACGGACGGTGGGATCAGCCCCAGCATTTT
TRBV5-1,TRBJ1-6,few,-,CASSPDSKPFNNSPLHF,TGCGCCAGCAGCCCGGACAGCAAGCCTTTCAATAATTCACCCCTCCACTTT
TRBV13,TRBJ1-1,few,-,CASSSGTGAEAFF,TGTGCCAGCAGCTCCGGGACGGGGGCTGAAGCTTTCTTT
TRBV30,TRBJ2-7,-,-,CAWRGTGTYEQYF,TGTGCCTGGAGAGGCACCGGAACCTACGAGCAGTACTTC
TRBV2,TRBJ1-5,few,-,CASSEGGWQPQHF,TGTGCCAGCAGTGAAGGGGGCTGGCAGCCCCAGCATTTT
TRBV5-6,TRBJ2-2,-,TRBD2,CASSFSGGARSTGELFF,TGTGCCAGCAGCTTCTCCGGGGGGGCGCGGAGCACCGGGGAGCTGTTTTTT
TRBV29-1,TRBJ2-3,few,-,CSVEPPAGTQYF,TGCAGCGTTGAACCCCCAGCCGGTACGCAGTATTTT
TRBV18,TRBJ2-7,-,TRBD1,CASSPTTGSYEQYF,TGTGCCAGCTCACCAACGACAGGGTCCTACGAGCAGTACTTC
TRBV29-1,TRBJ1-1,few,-,CSVEDVVPSSEAFF,TGCAGCGTTGAAGATGTGGTCCCCAGTTCTGAAGCTTTCTTT
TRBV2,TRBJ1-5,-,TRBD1,CASSLDRGSGQPQHF,TGTGCCAGCAGTTTGGACAGGGGGAGCGGTCAGCCCCAGCATTTT
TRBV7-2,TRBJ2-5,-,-,CASSLEWANEETQYF,TGTGCCAGCAGCTTAGAGTGGGCTAACGAAGAGACCCAGTACTTC
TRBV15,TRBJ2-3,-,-,CATSRDLGESTDTQYF,TGTGCCACCAGCAGAGATCTTGGAGAAAGCACAGATACGCAGTATTTT
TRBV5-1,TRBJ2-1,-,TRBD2,CASSWGSGVNEQFF,TGCGCCAGCAGCTGGGGTAGCGGGGTTAATGAGCAGTTCTTC
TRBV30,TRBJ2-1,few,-,CAWSEQISSYNEQFF,TGTGCCTGGAGTGAGCAGATTAGCTCCTACAATGAGCAGTTCTTC
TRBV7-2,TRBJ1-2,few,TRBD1,CASSLRTGAGYTF,TGTGCCAGCAGCCTTCGGACAGGGGCTGGCTACACCTTC
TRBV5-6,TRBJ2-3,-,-,CASSPESTDTQYF,TGTGCCAGCAGCCCCGAGAGCACAGATACGCAGTATTTT